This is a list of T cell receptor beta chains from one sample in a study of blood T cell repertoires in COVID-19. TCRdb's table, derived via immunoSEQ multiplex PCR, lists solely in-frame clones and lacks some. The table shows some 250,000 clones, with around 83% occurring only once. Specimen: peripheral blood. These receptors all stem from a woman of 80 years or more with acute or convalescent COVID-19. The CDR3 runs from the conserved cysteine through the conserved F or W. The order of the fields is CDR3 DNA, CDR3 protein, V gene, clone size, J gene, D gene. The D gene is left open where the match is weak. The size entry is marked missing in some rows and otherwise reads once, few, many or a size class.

TGCGCCAGCAGCTTAGCCGGGACTCCTAATGAAAAACTGTTTTTT	CASSLAGTPNEKLFF	TRBV5-1	once	TRBJ1-4	.
TGTGCCAGTAGTCCCCGGGGTTACGAAGAGACCCAGTACTTC	CASSPRGYEETQYF	TRBV19	once	TRBJ2-5	.
TGTGCCAGCAGTACACCAGGGAGGAGGGGAGAAAAACTGTTTTTT	CASSTPGRRGEKLFF	TRBV27	.	TRBJ1-4	.
TGTGCCAGCAGCTTGGGCGGGACAGGACTCCCTTTAGCCAAAAACATTCAGTACTTC	CASSLGGTGLPLAKNIQYF	TRBV5-5	.	TRBJ2-4	TRBD1
TGTGCCAGCAGCGTAGATGTAGACCAAGAGACCCAGTACTTC	CASSVDVDQETQYF	TRBV9	.	TRBJ2-5	.
TGTGCCAGCAGCTTAAGAGTCGGGGGACAGGGGAAATTCCACTTCGGGGAGCTGTTTTTT	CASSLRVGGQGKFHFGELFF	TRBV13	.	TRBJ2-2	TRBD1
TGTGCCAGCAGCTTTTGGAGGGTACAGGCTCCCTATGGCTACACCTTC	CASSFWRVQAPYGYTF	TRBV5-8	.	TRBJ1-2	.
TGTGCCTGGAGTGGGAGGAATTCACCCCTCCACTTT	CAWSGRNSPLHF	TRBV30	.	TRBJ1-6	.
TGTGCCAGCAGCTTAGGGGGCGACAGAAAGTACTTC	CASSLGGDRKYF	TRBV7-9	.	TRBJ2-7	.
TGCGCCAGCGGACGACCAGGGACTACCCCCTACGAGCAGTACTTC	CASGRPGTTPYEQYF	TRBV23-1	few	TRBJ2-7	TRBD2
TGCGCCAGCAGCTTGGAAGGTAGCGGGAATGAGCAGTTCTTC	CASSLEGSGNEQFF	TRBV5-1	.	TRBJ2-1	TRBD2
TGTGCCAGCAGTGTGGGGGGGGGCGTGAAGACCCAGTACTTC	CASSVGGGVKTQYF	TRBV2	.	TRBJ2-5	.
TGTGCCAGCTCACTCCCCCTGGTGAGCCAAGAGACCCAGTACTTC	CASSLPLVSQETQYF	TRBV18	.	TRBJ2-5	.
TGTGCCAGCAGCCAACGACTAGCGGGGCTATACAATGAGCAGTTCTTC	CASSQRLAGLYNEQFF	TRBV7-2	.	TRBJ2-1	TRBD2
TGTGCCAGCTCACCTAACCAGGGGGCTGGACAGCCCCAGCATTTT	CASSPNQGAGQPQHF	TRBV18	.	TRBJ1-5	TRBD1
TGTGCCAGCAGCAATGGGACAGGCGGATCGGGTCAGCCCCAGCATTTT	CASSNGTGGSGQPQHF	TRBV21-1	.	TRBJ1-5	.
TGCGCCAGCAGCTTGGATCCAGGCGGCAATCAGCCCCAGCATTTT	CASSLDPGGNQPQHF	TRBV5-1	few	TRBJ1-5	.
TGTGCCAGCAGCGTAGAGGGGGCCGTATACAATGAGCAGTTCTTC	CASSVEGAVYNEQFF	TRBV9	.	TRBJ2-1	TRBD1
TGTGCCAGCAGCCAAGATCACCCCCGCGGGGTTAATTACAATGAGCAGTTCTTC	CASSQDHPRGVNYNEQFF	TRBV3-1/TRBV3-2	.	TRBJ2-1	.
TGCAGCGTTGGGCCGCGGGGGGCGGGTGAGACCCAGTACTTC	CSVGPRGAGETQYF	TRBV29-1	few	TRBJ2-5	TRBD2
TGTGCCAGCAGTTTCAGCGGGACAGGGGATCTCTATGGCTACACCTTC	CASSFSGTGDLYGYTF	TRBV28	.	TRBJ1-2	TRBD1
TGTGCCAGCACCCAGGGGAGAATTGGGGGTGATGAGCAGTTCTTC	CASTQGRIGGDEQFF	TRBV7-9	.	TRBJ2-1	.
TGTGCCAGCAGCCAACAAGGAAACACCATATATTTT	CASSQQGNTIYF	TRBV14	.	TRBJ1-3	.
TGCGCCAGCAGCCAAGTTTTGGGACAAAGGAACACTGAAGCTTTCTTT	CASSQVLGQRNTEAFF	TRBV4-1	.	TRBJ1-1	.
TGTGCCAGCAGCTTCCGGAGGTCACTCGGAGAGCAGTACTTC	CASSFRRSLGEQYF	TRBV3-1/TRBV3-2	.	TRBJ2-7	.
TGTGCCAGCAGGGCGGACAGCTCTAACTATGGCTACACCTTC	CASRADSSNYGYTF	TRBV2	few	TRBJ1-2	.
TGTGCCAGCTCCGGGGGACAGGTAGGCAATCAGCCCCAGCATTTT	CASSGGQVGNQPQHF	TRBV18	.	TRBJ1-5	TRBD1
TGTGCCAGTAAAGGGGGAACCGGGACAGGGATCTATGGCTACACCTTC	CASKGGTGTGIYGYTF	TRBV19	few	TRBJ1-2	TRBD1
TGTGCCAGCAGCTTAGACGGGGAGACCCAGTACTTC	CASSLDGETQYF	TRBV11-3	.	TRBJ2-5	.
TGTGCCAGCAGTACCCAGACAGGCCAGGGTTCACCCCTCCACTTT	CASSTQTGQGSPLHF	TRBV27	few	TRBJ1-6	.
TGTGCCAGCAGTTATCTCGGGGGGCGCAATGAGCAGTTCTTC	CASSYLGGRNEQFF	TRBV28	.	TRBJ2-1	.
TGTGCCAGTAAAAAAACCCTTGCAGTTAACACCGGGGAGCTGTTTTTT	CASKKTLAVNTGELFF	TRBV19	.	TRBJ2-2	.
TGTGCCAGCAGCTTAGCGGGGCCGCTAGATACGCAGTATTTT	CASSLAGPLDTQYF	TRBV7-2	.	TRBJ2-3	.
TGTGCCAGCAGTCTCACGATCTCTCCGGGACAGGGTCCCCTCCACTTT	CASSLTISPGQGPLHF	TRBV2	.	TRBJ1-6	TRBD1
TGTGCCAGCACCTCGACAGGGAAGCAGCCCCAGCATTTT	CASTSTGKQPQHF	TRBV6-5	.	TRBJ1-5	TRBD1
TGTGCCATCACAGCAACAGGACAGACCCATGAGCAGTTCTTC	CAITATGQTHEQFF	TRBV10-3	few	TRBJ2-1	.
TGTGCCAGCACCTACCCAGACAGGGTTTCTGGAAACACCATATATTTT	CASTYPDRVSGNTIYF	TRBV28	.	TRBJ1-3	TRBD1
TGTGCCAGCACCCGTTACGACAGTCGCAATCAGCCCCAGCATTTT	CASTRYDSRNQPQHF	TRBV2	.	TRBJ1-5	.
TGCGCCAGCAGCCAAGTCGGACAGGGAGGTTACACTGAAGCTTTCTTT	CASSQVGQGGYTEAFF	TRBV4-1	.	TRBJ1-1	TRBD1
TGTGCCAGCAGCCAAGATCTGTTCAGGATGAACACTGAAGCTTTCTTT	CASSQDLFRMNTEAFF	TRBV14	.	TRBJ1-1	.
TGTGCCAGCGGAAGGACAGCTACGGAAGAGCAGTACTTC	CASGRTATEEQYF	TRBV2	.	TRBJ2-7	.
TGTGCCAGCAGATATATCGTAGACACTGAAGCTTTCTTT	CASRYIVDTEAFF	TRBV6-5	.	TRBJ1-1	.
TGTGCCATCAGTCCTTCGACAGGGACCTACGAGCAGTACTTC	CAISPSTGTYEQYF	TRBV10-3	.	TRBJ2-7	TRBD1
TGTGCCAGCAGCGCCCAGACAGGGAGCTCCTACAATGAGCAGTTCTTC	CASSAQTGSSYNEQFF	TRBV11-3	.	TRBJ2-1	TRBD1
TGTGCCAGCAGCCGCACCTCCGGGACAGGGATGGGCAATCAGCCCCAGCATTTT	CASSRTSGTGMGNQPQHF	TRBV27	once	TRBJ1-5	TRBD1